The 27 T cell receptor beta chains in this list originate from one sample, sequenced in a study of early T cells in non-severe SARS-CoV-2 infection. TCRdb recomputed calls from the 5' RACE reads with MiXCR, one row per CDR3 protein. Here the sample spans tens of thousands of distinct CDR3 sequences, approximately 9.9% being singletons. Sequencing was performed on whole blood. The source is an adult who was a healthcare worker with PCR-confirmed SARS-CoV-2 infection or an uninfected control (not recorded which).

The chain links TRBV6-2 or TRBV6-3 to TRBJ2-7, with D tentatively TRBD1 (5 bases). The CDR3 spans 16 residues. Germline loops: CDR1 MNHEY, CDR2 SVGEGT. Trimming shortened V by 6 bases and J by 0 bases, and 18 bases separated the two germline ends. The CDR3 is CASSPRQLLTSYEQYF. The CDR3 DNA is TGTGCCAGCAGCCCCCGACAGCTCCTCACCTCCTACGAGCAGTACTTC.

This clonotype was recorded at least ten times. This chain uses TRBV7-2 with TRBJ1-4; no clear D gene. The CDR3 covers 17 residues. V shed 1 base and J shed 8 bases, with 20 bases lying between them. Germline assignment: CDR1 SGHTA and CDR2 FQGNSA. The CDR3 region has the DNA TGTGCCAGCAGCTTAGGTATTCGTCCGGGAATGGAAGAAAAACTGTTTTTT. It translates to CASSLGIRPGMEEKLFF.

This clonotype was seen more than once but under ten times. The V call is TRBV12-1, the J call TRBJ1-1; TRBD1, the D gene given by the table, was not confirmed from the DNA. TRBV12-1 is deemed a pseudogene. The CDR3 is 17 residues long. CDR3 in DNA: TGTGCCAGCAGCTTTCAGGGGGGTTCGATTCCGAACACTGAAGCTTTCTTT. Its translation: CASSFQGGSIPNTEAFF.

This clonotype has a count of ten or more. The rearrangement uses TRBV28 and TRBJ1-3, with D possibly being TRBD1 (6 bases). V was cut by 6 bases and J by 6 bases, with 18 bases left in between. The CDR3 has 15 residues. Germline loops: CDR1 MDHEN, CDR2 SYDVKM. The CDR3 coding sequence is TGTGCCAGCAGGAACCACCGGGACACTGAAAACACCATATATTTT. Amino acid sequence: CASRNHRDTENTIYF.

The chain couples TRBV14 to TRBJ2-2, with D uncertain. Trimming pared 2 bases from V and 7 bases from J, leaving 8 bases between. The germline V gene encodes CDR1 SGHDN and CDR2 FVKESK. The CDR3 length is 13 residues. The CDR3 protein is CASSQLLDGELFF. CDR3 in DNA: TGTGCCAGCAGCCAACTTTTAGACGGGGAGCTGTTTTTT.

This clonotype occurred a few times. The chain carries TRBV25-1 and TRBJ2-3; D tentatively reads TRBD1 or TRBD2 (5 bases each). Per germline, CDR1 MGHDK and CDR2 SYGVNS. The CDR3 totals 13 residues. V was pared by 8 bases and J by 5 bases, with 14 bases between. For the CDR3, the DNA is TGTGCCAGCGGTCGGGACGGTCTAGATACGCAGTATTTT. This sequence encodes CASGRDGLDTQYF.

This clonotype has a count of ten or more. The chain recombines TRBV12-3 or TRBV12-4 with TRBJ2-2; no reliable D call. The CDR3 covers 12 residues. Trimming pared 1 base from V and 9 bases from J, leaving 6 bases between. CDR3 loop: CASSLEGRELFF. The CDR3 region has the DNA TGTGCCAGCAGTTTAGAAGGCCGGGAGCTGTTTTTT.

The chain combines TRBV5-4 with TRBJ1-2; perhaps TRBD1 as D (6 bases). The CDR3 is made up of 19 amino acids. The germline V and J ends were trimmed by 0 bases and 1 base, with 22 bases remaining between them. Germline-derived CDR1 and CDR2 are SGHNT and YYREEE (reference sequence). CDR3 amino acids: CASSLGRHRVASDNYGYTF. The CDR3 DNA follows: TGTGCCAGCAGCTTGGGCCGACACAGGGTTGCCTCCGATAACTATGGCTACACCTTC.

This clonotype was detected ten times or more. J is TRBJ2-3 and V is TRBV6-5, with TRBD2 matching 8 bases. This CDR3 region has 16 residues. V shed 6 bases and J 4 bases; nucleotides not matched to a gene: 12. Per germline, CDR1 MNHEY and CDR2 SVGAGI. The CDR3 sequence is CASSRQGRGVSDTQYF. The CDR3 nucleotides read TGTGCCAGCAGCCGCCAGGGGCGGGGGGTCTCAGATACGCAGTATTTT.

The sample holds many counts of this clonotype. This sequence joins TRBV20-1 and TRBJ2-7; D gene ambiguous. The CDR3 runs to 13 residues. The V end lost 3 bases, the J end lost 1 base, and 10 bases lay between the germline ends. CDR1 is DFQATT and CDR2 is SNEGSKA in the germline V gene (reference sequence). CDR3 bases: TGCAGTGCTAGGCATCAAACATCCTACGAGCAGTACTTC. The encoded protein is CSARHQTSYEQYF.

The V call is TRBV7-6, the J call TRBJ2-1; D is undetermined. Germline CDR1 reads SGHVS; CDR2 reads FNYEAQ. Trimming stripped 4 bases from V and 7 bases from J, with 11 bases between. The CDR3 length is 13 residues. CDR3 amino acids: CASSSSGENEQFF. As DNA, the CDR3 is TGTGCCAGCAGCTCGTCGGGCGAGAATGAGCAGTTCTTC.

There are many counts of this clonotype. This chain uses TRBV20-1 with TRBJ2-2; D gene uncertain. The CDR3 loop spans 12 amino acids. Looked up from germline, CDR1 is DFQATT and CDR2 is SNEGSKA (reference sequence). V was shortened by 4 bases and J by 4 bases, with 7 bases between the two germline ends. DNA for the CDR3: TGCAGTGCTAACTCCCCCACCGGGGAGCTGTTTTTT. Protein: CSANSPTGELFF.

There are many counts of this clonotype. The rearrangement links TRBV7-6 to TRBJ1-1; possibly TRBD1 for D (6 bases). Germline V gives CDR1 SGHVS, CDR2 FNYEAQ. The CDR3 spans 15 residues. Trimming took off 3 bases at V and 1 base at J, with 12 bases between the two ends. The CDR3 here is CASSFLGGQNTEAFF. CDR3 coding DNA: TGTGCCAGCAGCTTCTTGGGGGGCCAGAACACTGAAGCTTTCTTT.

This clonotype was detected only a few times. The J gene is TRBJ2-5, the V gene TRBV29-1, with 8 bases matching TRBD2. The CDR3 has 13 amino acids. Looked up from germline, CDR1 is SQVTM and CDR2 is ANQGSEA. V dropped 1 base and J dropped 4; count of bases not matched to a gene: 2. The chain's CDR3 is CSVEVRGVETQYF. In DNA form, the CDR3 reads TGCAGCGTTGAAGTGCGGGGGGTAGAGACCCAGTACTTC.

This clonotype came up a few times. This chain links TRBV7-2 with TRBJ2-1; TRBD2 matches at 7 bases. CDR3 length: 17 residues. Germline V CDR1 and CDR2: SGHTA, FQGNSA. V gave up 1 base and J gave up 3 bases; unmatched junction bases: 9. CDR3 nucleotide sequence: TGTGCCAGCAGCTTAGTGGTAGGAGCGGGGTTCTACAATGAGCAGTTCTTC. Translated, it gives CASSLVVGAGFYNEQFF.

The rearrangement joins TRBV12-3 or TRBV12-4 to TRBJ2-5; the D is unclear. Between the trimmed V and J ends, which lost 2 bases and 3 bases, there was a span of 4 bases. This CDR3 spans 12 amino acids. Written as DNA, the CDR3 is TGTGCCAGCAGTTTAAGCAAAGAGACCCAGTACTTC. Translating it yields CASSLSKETQYF.

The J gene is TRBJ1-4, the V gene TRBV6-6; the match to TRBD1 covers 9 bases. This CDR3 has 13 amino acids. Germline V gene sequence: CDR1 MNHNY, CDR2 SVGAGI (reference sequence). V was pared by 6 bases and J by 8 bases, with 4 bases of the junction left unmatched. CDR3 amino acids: CASSTGGGEKLFF. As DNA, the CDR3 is TGTGCCAGCAGCACAGGGGGCGGGGAAAAACTGTTTTTT.

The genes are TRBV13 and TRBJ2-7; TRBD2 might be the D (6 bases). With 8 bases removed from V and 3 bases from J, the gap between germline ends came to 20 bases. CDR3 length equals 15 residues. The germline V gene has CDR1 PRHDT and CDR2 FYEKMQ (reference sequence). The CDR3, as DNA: TGTGCCAGCTCCTCAAGAGAGGGACTGAACTACGAGCAGTACTTC. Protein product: CASSSREGLNYEQYF.

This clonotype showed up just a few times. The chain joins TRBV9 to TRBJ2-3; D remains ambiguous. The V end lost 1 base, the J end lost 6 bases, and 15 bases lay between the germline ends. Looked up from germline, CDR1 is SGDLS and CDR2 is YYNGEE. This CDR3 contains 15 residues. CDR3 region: CASSVRAHIMDTQYF. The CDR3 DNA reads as TGTGCCAGCAGCGTAAGGGCTCATATCATGGATACGCAGTATTTT.

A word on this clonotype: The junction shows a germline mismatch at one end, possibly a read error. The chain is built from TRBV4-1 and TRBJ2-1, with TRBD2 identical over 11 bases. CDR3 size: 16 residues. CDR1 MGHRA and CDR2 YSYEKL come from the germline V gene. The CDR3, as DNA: TGCGCCAGCACCCAATATAGCGGGGGGGCATACAATGAGCAGTTCTTC. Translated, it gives CASTQYSGGAYNEQFF.

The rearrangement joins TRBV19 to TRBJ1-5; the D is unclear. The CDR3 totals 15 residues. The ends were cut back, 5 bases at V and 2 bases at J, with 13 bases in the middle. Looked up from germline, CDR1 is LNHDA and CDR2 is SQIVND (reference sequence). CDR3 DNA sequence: TGTGCCAGTAGTTTGGGTGAGGTCGGCAATCAGCCCCAGCATTTT. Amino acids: CASSLGEVGNQPQHF. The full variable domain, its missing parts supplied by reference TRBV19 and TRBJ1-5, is DGGITQSPKYLFRKEGQNVTLSCEQNLNHDAMYWYRQDPGQGLRLIYYSQIVNDFQKGDIAEGYSVSREKKESFPLTVTSAQKNPTAFYLCASSLGEVGNQPQHFGDGTRLSIL.

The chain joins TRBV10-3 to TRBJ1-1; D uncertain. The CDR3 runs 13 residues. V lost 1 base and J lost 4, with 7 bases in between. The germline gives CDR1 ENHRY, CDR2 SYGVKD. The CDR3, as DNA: TGTGCCATCAGTGAGTGGGTCGGCACTGAAGCTTTCTTT. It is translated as CAISEWVGTEAFF.

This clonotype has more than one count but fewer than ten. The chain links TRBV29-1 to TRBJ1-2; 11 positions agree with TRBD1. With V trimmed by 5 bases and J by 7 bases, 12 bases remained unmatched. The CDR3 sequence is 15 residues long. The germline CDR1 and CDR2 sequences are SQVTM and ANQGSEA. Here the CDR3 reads CSVPLSGQGESGYTF. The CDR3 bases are TGCAGCGTTCCACTTTCGGGACAGGGGGAGTCTGGCTACACCTTC.

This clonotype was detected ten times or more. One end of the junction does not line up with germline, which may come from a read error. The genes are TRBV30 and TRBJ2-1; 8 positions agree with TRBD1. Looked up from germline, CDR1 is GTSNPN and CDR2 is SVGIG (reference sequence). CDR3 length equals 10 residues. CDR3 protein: CAWRGQGSIF. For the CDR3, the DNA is TGTGCCTGGAGAGGACAGGGTTCGATCTTC. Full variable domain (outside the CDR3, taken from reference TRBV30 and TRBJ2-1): SQTIHQWPATLVQPVGSPLSLECTVEGTSNPNLYWYRQAAGRGLQLLFYSVGIGQISSEVPQNLSASRPQDRQFILSSKKLLLSDSGFYLCAWRGQGSIFGPGTRLTVL.

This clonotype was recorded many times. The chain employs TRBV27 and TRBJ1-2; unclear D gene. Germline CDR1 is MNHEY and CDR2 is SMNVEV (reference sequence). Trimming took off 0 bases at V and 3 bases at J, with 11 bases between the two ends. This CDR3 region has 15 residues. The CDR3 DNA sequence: TGTGCCAGCAGTTTATCTCCCCGAAGGGACTATGGCTACACCTTC. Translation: CASSLSPRRDYGYTF.

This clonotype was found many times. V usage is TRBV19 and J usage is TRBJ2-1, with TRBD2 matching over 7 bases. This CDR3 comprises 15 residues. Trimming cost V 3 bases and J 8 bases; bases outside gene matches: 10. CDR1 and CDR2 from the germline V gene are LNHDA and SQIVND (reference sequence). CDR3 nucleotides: TGTGCCAGTAGTATCCTGCGGGACGCGGGGGATGAGCAGTTCTTC. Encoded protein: CASSILRDAGDEQFF.

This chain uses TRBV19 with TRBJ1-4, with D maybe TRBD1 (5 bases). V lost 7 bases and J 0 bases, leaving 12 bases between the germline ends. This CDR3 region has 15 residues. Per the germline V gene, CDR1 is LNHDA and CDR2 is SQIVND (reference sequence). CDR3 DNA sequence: TGTGCCAGTACGATCTCAGGGCCAACTAATGAAAAACTGTTTTTT. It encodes CASTISGPTNEKLFF.